This T cell receptor beta chain emerged from a study of T cells in Graves' hyperthyroidism and ophthalmopathy. Study-wide results and limits: The model's output predicted ophthalmopathy at a median of 6.5 months prior to onset. Through a model of 13 V-J features, ophthalmopathy was separated from stable hyperthyroidism. Most thyroid clonotypes that were expanded above 0.001 also turned up in blood.

This clonotype was picked up many times. Its antigen is unknown. With 2 bases removed from V and 7 bases from J, the gap between germline ends came to 12 bases. The CDR3 length is 13 residues. Germline V gene sequence: CDR1 GTSNPN, CDR2 SVGIG (reference sequence). There were TCR beta CDR3 regions amplified from RNA transcripts. When the TCR CDR3 underwent first-round RT-PCR, the HTBI primer set was used. MiXCR was run by TCRdb on the multiplex PCR reads, yielding one entry per CDR3 protein. The table lists under 600,000 distinct CDR3 sequences, approximately 15% of them singletons, with roughly 3.3% in the top ten. Pregnant or lactating patients were excluded, as were those with uncontrolled infection or other autoimmune disease.

The sequencing sample was made of blood. The sequence was obtained from a woman in her 40s with Graves' ophthalmopathy. V gene TRBV30 combines with J gene TRBJ1-5; D unclear. The CDR3 spells CAWSSGRPQPQHF. CDR3 bases: TGTGCCTGGAGTTCTGGCAGACCCCAGCCCCAGCATTTT. The variable domain in full, with the rest retrieved from reference TRBV30 and TRBJ1-5, is SQTIHQWPATLVQPVGSPLSLECTVEGTSNPNLYWYRQAAGRGLQLLFYSVGIGQISSEVPQNLSASRPQDRQFILSSKKLLLSDSGFYLCAWSSGRPQPQHFGDGTRLSIL.